The T cell receptor (beta chain) described here comes from a study of metastatic and nonmetastatic thyroid tumors. Study context: Repertoires from malignant and benign thyroid patients were compared across blood and tumor or nodule tissue.

Points from the study as a whole: Malignant thyroid tumors reportedly had TCR beta diversity that was significantly higher than in benign nodules, in blood and tumor.

Authors' data handling: Across clinicopathological groups, CDR3 differences served as the basis for building a distant-metastasis classifier for papillary thyroid cancer. TCRdb re-called the PCR reads via MiXCR. The V and J calls and clone size are TCRdb's, not the authors'. The sample carries about 50,000 clones, approximately 4.1% recorded once. This clone was recorded at least ten times. The target antigen is unknown. No treatment had been given to any patient before thyroid surgery. Sequencing used blood. The source of this sequence is a female donor with papillary thyroid cancer or a benign thyroid nodule (not recorded which). Some clones in this sample may be carry-over from other donors' samples.

The CDR3 loop is CASSLRDRDGYTF. The CDR3, as DNA: TGTGCCAGCAGTCTCCGGGACAGGGACGGCTACACCTTC. V and J are TRBV12-3 or TRBV12-4 and TRBJ1-2, with 9 bases fitting TRBD1. The CDR3 length is 13 residues. The V and J ends lost 5 bases and 8 bases, in that order; junction bases with no gene match: 6.